These 10 T cell receptor beta chains originate from one sample sequenced in a study of T cell responses to AZD1222 COVID-19 vaccine. TCRdb keeps only in-frame clones here, not all; method: immunoSEQ multiplex PCR. The table lists some 100,000 clones, just over 90% of them singletons, with about a fifth in the top ten. The sample here was peripheral blood, taken on day 0 of AZD1222 vaccination. Receptors originate from an adult in good health.

By frequency in the sample, this clone is hyperexpanded. The V gene is TRBV6-5, the J gene TRBJ1-2; tentative D call: TRBD1 (6 bases). The CDR3 loop spans 12 amino acids. The germline V gene encodes CDR1 MNHEY and CDR2 SVGAGI. Trimming took off 2 bases at V and 8 bases at J, with 9 bases between the two ends. The CDR3 nucleotides are TGTGCCAGCAGTTACGTAGGGGGAGGCTACACCTTC. Protein product: CASSYVGGGYTF.

The rearrangement joins TRBV5-6 to TRBJ1-2, with TRBD1 as a possible D gene (5 bases). V was trimmed by 4 bases and J by 8 bases, leaving 18 bases between them. Germline V gives CDR1 SGHDT, CDR2 YYEEEE. This CDR3 spans 14 amino acids. The CDR3 sequence is CASSRWAGGEGYTF. The CDR3 region has the DNA TGTGCCAGCAGCCGATGGGCGGGAGGGGAAGGCTACACCTTC.

Only one count was recorded for this clone. This rearrangement joins TRBV11-1 to TRBJ2-5; D is undetermined. The CDR3 loop spans 13 amino acids. V was trimmed by 4 bases and J by 2 bases, leaving 8 bases between them. Germline V gives CDR1 SGHAT, CDR2 FQDESV (reference sequence). In DNA, the CDR3 is TGTGCCAGCAGCTCCGGTTTACAAGAGACCCAGTACTTC. It translates to CASSSGLQETQYF.

The V and J genes are TRBV7-6 and TRBJ2-7, with 9 positions matching TRBD1. J gave up 0 bases and V 4 bases, and 7 bases lay outside the gene matches. CDR3 length: 16 amino acids. CDR1 is SGHVS, CDR2 FNYEAQ, per germline. The CDR3 loop is CASSSTTGGNSYEQYF. In DNA form, the CDR3 reads TGTGCCAGCAGCTCTACGACAGGGGGGAACTCCTACGAGCAGTACTTC.

V usage is TRBV19 and J usage is TRBJ2-5; D unclear. CDR3 length: 13 amino acids. V was cut by 5 bases and J by 9 bases, with 16 bases left in between. Germline-derived CDR1 and CDR2 are LNHDA and SQIVND (reference sequence). Here the CDR3 DNA reads TGTGCCAGTAGTCCGGCCGACCGGGCGGCCCAGTACTTC. The encoded protein is CASSPADRAAQYF.

The chain is built from TRBV12-5 and TRBJ1-1; no clear D gene. V dropped 1 base and J dropped 2 bases, with 5 bases sitting between them. The CDR3 is 13 residues long. Germline V gene data show CDR1 as LGHNT and CDR2 as FRNRAP. This chain's CDR3 is CASGLAVNTEAFF. As DNA, the CDR3 is TGTGCTAGTGGTTTGGCAGTCAACACTGAAGCTTTCTTT.

This clone appeared once. The CDR3 region has the DNA TGTGCCAGCCACACCCGTCCACGGGCTAATGAGCAGTTCTTC. As protein: CASHTRPRANEQFF. The chain links TRBV28 to TRBJ2-1, with D unresolved. V lost 8 bases to trimming and J lost 7 bases, with 18 bases between them. The CDR3 extends over 14 amino acids. In germline, CDR1 is MDHEN, CDR2 SYDVKM.

The V and J genes are TRBV5-8 and TRBJ2-7; weak D call: TRBD1 (6 bases). This CDR3 contains 15 residues. Germline loops: CDR1 SGHTS, CDR2 YDEGEE. Trimming took off 0 bases at V and 4 bases at J, with 14 bases between the two ends. The DNA for the CDR3 is TGTGCCAGCAGCTTGGGGGCTCAGGGGTTGTACGAGCAGTACTTC. Amino acids: CASSLGAQGLYEQYF.

The chain combines TRBV12-3 or TRBV12-4 with TRBJ2-1; TRBD1 matches at 8 bases. V was pared by 5 bases and J by 9 bases, with 3 bases of the junction left unmatched. This CDR3 has 12 residues. The CDR3 reads CASSPDRGEQFF. The CDR3, as DNA: TGTGCCAGCAGTCCCGACAGGGGTGAGCAGTTCTTC.

The rearrangement links TRBV9 to TRBJ1-1; 7 bases map to TRBD1. V was pared by 3 bases and J by 0 bases, with 5 bases of the junction left unmatched. The CDR3 loop spans 15 amino acids. Germline V CDR1 and CDR2: SGDLS, YYNGEE. As DNA, the CDR3 is TGTGCCAGCAGCGGACAGGGACTCATGAACACTGAAGCTTTCTTT. It translates to CASSGQGLMNTEAFF. Combining the CDR3 with reference TRBV9 and TRBJ1-1 gives the whole variable domain DSGVTQTPKHLITATGQRVTLRCSPRSGDLSVYWYQQSLDQGLQFLIQYYNGEERAKGNILERFSAQQFPDLHSELNLSSLELGDSALYFCASSGQGLMNTEAFFGQGTRLTVV.